Listed below are T cell receptor beta chains from one sample, sequenced in a study of blood T cell repertoires in COVID-19. Clones were read by immunoSEQ multiplex PCR, and TCRdb kept only the in-frame ones, dropping some. The sample consists of roughly 62,000 clones, roughly four fifths of them appearing once. Specimen: peripheral blood. These TCRs come from a man between 60 and 70 years old with acute or convalescent COVID-19. CDR3s include the opening cysteine and the closing phenylalanine or tryptophan. Fields, in order: J gene, V gene, CDR3 protein.

TRBJ1-5	TRBV2	CASSGTGDQPQHF
TRBJ1-6	TRBV30	CAWAYRDSWGNSPLHF
TRBJ2-5	TRBV11-2	CASSRGGWTQYF
TRBJ2-7	TRBV6-5	CASSLGGAAVVEQYF
TRBJ2-7	TRBV7-8	CASSSQRGGYEQYF
TRBJ1-3	TRBV7-8	CASSLTQAGNTIYF
TRBJ2-7	TRBV24-1	CATSAGQGLTYEQYF
TRBJ2-1	TRBV30	CALTSGGSSYNEQFF
TRBJ2-1	TRBV18	CASSRGLAGYNEQFF
TRBJ2-3	TRBV29-1	CSAVSGERTDTQYF
TRBJ1-4	TRBV4-1	CASSQPGRGYEKLFF
TRBJ2-1	TRBV15	CATSRTGAPYNEQFF
TRBJ2-3	TRBV30	CAWSRQGASTDTQYF
TRBJ2-5	TRBV5-1	CASSLGAGGPKPGETQYF
TRBJ1-3	TRBV11-3	CASSERKLDRSYLGNTIYF
TRBJ2-5	TRBV19	CASSHATGEETQYF
TRBJ2-1	TRBV12-3/TRBV12-4	CASRIQGRNEQFF
TRBJ2-5	TRBV6-1	CASSEAHLGWETQYF
TRBJ1-5	TRBV24-1	CATSAAVGGKGQPQHF
TRBJ1-2	TRBV5-4	CASSLDRGPSYGYTF
TRBJ1-4	TRBV5-1	CASSLTGGGEKLFF
TRBJ2-3	TRBV6-5	CASSSQDRLSTDTQYF
TRBJ1-2	TRBV5-4	CASSVAGTQGYTF
TRBJ2-1	TRBV28	CASSLKSGGWALRNEQFF
TRBJ1-6	TRBV6-1	CASSEANREGSPLHF
TRBJ1-4	TRBV6-1	CASSETPTTNEKLFF
TRBJ1-3	TRBV6-6	CASTSGPGNTIYF
TRBJ2-5	TRBV4-1	CASSQDSSRRETQYF
TRBJ2-5	TRBV12-1	CASSFALGGGFQETQYF
TRBJ1-2	TRBV28	CASSPTPWGGGGYTF